These 30 T cell receptor beta chains were sequenced from one sample in a study of CD8 T cells in ankylosing spondylitis. Overall study results and limits: Apparently characteristic of ankylosing spondylitis blood was a TCR beta motif (fewer than ten highly homologous variants).

No antigen has been identified for these receptors. TCRdb re-analysed the 5' RACE reads in MiXCR, keeping a single row per CDR3 protein. The sample shows some 700,000 distinct CDR3 sequences, around 17% of them seen only once. Sequences were obtained from blood, either unsorted or a sorted T cell fraction (not recorded which). These receptors all come from a male donor with ankylosing spondylitis.

The sample holds a few counts of this clonotype. The V and J genes are TRBV7-9 and TRBJ1-3; D may be TRBD1 (6 bases). Per the germline V gene, CDR1 is SEHNR and CDR2 is FQNEAQ (reference sequence). The CDR3 extends over 14 amino acids. The V and J ends lost 0 bases and 9 bases respectively, with 12 bases between them. This CDR3 is CASSLARQDGTIYF. CDR3 bases: TGTGCCAGCAGCTTAGCGAGACAGGATGGCACCATATATTTT.

The rearrangement links TRBV13 to TRBJ2-5; possibly TRBD1 for D (6 bases). The germline gives CDR1 PRHDT, CDR2 FYEKMQ (reference sequence). The CDR3 runs 14 residues. Trimming removed 6 bases at V and 5 bases at J, with 16 bases between. CDR3 nucleotide sequence: TGTGCCAGCAGATACGGGACACTTCGCGAGACCCAGTACTTC. Its protein is CASRYGTLRETQYF.

The CDR3 DNA follows: TGTGCCAGCAGCGTAGACGGCACTCGAGCCAACGTCCTGACTTTC. Translated, it gives CASSVDGTRANVLTF. The chain employs TRBV9 and TRBJ2-6; D not resolved. The CDR3 totals 15 residues. The germline CDR1 and CDR2 sequences are SGDLS and YYNGEE. Trimming removed 0 bases at V and 7 bases at J, with 11 bases between.

The rearrangement links TRBV6-1 to TRBJ2-3; 8 nucleotides match TRBD2. The germline V gene encodes CDR1 MNHNS and CDR2 SASEGT. CDR3 length: 16 residues. Germline trimming cut 5 bases from V and 5 bases from J; bases unmatched to any gene: 12. The CDR3 here is CASSRQAGGWGDTQYF. In DNA form, the CDR3 reads TGTGCCAGCAGTAGACAGGCGGGAGGATGGGGAGATACGCAGTATTTT.

This clonotype was counted a single time. In DNA, the CDR3 is TGTGCCAGCAGCTCCCTCTCCGAAGGACTAGCGGAGACCCAGTACTTC. It codes for CASSSLSEGLAETQYF. This chain uses TRBV7-9 with TRBJ2-5; 9 bases are shared with TRBD2. The CDR3 loop spans 16 amino acids. J lost 5 bases, V lost 4 bases, and 11 bases had no gene match. Germline lookup yields CDR1 SEHNR and CDR2 FQNEAQ (reference sequence).

The rearrangement uses TRBV28 and TRBJ2-3, with unresolved D. This CDR3 comprises 12 residues. Germline-derived CDR1 and CDR2 are MDHEN and SYDVKM. V was clipped by 5 bases and J by 8 bases, with 11 bases between them. The CDR3 here is CASSRRLGTQYF. The CDR3 DNA follows: TGTGCCAGCAGTCGGCGACTCGGTACGCAGTATTTT.

This clonotype came up a few times. The rearrangement links TRBV3-1 to TRBJ2-7, with D hard to call. CDR3 length equals 13 residues. Trimming pared 4 bases from V and 4 bases from J, leaving 11 bases between. CDR1 is LGHDT and CDR2 is YNNKEL in the germline V gene (reference sequence). The CDR3 is CASSPGYKYEQYF. CDR3 DNA sequence: TGTGCCAGCAGCCCGGGCTATAAATACGAGCAGTACTTC.

The chain carries TRBV9 and TRBJ1-5, with no clear D. The germline V and J ends were trimmed by 8 bases and 2 bases, with 8 bases remaining between them. The CDR3 has 12 residues. Germline lookup yields CDR1 SGDLS and CDR2 YYNGEE. The CDR3: CARLRGNQPQHF. The CDR3 DNA is TGTGCCAGGCTACGAGGCAATCAGCCCCAGCATTTT.

This clonotype was detected a few times. The chain couples TRBV18 to TRBJ1-1; weak D call: TRBD1 (5 bases). This CDR3 contains 15 residues. Germline CDR1 and CDR2: KGHSH and LQKENI. V was shortened by 2 bases and J by 4 bases, with 14 bases between the two germline ends. Here the CDR3 DNA reads TGTGCCAGCTCACCAGGGACGGCTGGGGGCACTGAAGCTTTCTTT. It specifies CASSPGTAGGTEAFF.

A few counts support this clonotype. V usage is TRBV4-3 and J usage is TRBJ1-4, with no clear D. V gave up 3 bases and J gave up 7 bases, with 15 bases separating them. CDR3 length: 15 residues. The germline gives CDR1 LGHNA, CDR2 YSLEER. This chain's CDR3 is CASSQDRAVGEKLFF. The CDR3 DNA reads as TGCGCCAGCAGCCAGGACCGGGCAGTTGGTGAAAAACTGTTTTTT.

At least ten counts were recorded for this clonotype. The CDR3 bases are TGTGCCAGCAGTTTGGGGCAGATCCCAGCAACTAACTATGGCTACACCTTC. Amino acids: CASSLGQIPATNYGYTF. The chain carries TRBV12-3 or TRBV12-4 and TRBJ1-2; D may be TRBD1 (5 bases). This CDR3 is built from 17 residues. The V and J ends lost 3 bases and 0 bases respectively, with 17 bases between them.

The chain links TRBV29-1 to TRBJ2-1; 8 nucleotides line up with TRBD1. Germline V lookup: CDR1 SQVTM, CDR2 ANQGSEA. The CDR3 has 13 residues. V gave up 7 bases and J gave up 3 bases; unmatched junction bases: 5. DNA for the CDR3: TGCAGCGCTATAGGACAGGGCTACAATGAGCAGTTCTTC. Translating it yields CSAIGQGYNEQFF.

This clonotype has only a few counts. The chain couples TRBV27 to TRBJ2-7, with TRBD1 as a possible D gene (5 bases). The germline CDR1 and CDR2 sequences are MNHEY and SMNVEV (reference sequence). The V end lost 1 base, the J end lost 3 bases, and 7 bases lay between the germline ends. The CDR3 extends over 13 amino acids. CDR3 region: CASSLLGHYEQYF. The CDR3 DNA is TGTGCCAGCAGTTTATTAGGACACTACGAGCAGTACTTC.

The chain carries TRBV7-9 and TRBJ2-6; D gene unclear. Germline V lookup: CDR1 SEHNR, CDR2 FQNEAQ (reference sequence). The CDR3 extends over 15 amino acids. The germline V and J ends were trimmed by 5 bases and 2 bases, with 10 bases remaining between them. The DNA of the CDR3 is TGTGCCAGCAGCGAAAGGGCTGCTGGGGCCAACGTCCTGACTTTC. It specifies CASSERAAGANVLTF.

This clonotype was seen more than once but under ten times. V is TRBV4-1 and J is TRBJ1-2; no definite D call. The CDR3 runs to 13 residues. CDR1 and CDR2 (germline): MGHRA, YSYEKL. V was clipped by 0 bases and J by 4 bases, with 6 bases between them. The CDR3 sequence: CASSQESGYGYTF. CDR3 nucleotides: TGCGCCAGCAGCCAAGAGTCTGGCTATGGCTACACCTTC.

This clonotype has only a few counts. The rearrangement links TRBV7-2 to TRBJ1-2; D may be TRBD1 (5 bases). V shed 3 bases and J shed 8 bases, with 19 bases lying between them. CDR1 and CDR2 from the germline V gene are SGHTA and FQGNSA. CDR3 size: 15 residues. This chain's CDR3 is CASSLYPGTTKGYTF. The CDR3 DNA follows: TGTGCCAGCAGCTTGTACCCCGGGACGACTAAAGGCTACACCTTC.

The chain uses TRBV25-1 and TRBJ1-1, with D tentatively TRBD1 (6 bases). The germline gives CDR1 MGHDK, CDR2 SYGVNS. V was shortened by 7 bases and J by 4 bases, with 10 bases between the two germline ends. This CDR3 is built from 12 residues. Written as DNA, the CDR3 is TGTGCCAGCATTCAGGGGACCACTGAAGCTTTCTTT. Its translation is CASIQGTTEAFF.

The chain uses TRBV27 and TRBJ2-3; D remains unclear. The V gene's germline CDR1 is MNHEY and CDR2 SMNVEV (reference sequence). The CDR3 loop spans 15 amino acids. The ends were cut back, 2 bases at V and 4 bases at J, with 13 bases in the middle. The CDR3 coding sequence is TGTGCCAGCAGTTTAGCCATCCTAGGGTCAGATACGCAGTATTTT. Translation: CASSLAILGSDTQYF.

This clonotype was detected only a few times. The gene calls are TRBV6-5 and TRBJ2-7, with D perhaps matching TRBD2 (5 bases). The CDR3 is made up of 12 amino acids. The V gene's germline CDR1 is MNHEY and CDR2 SVGAGI. V lost 8 bases to trimming and J lost 0 bases, with 8 bases between them. The CDR3 DNA reads as TGTGCCAGCCATGGGAGCTCCTACGAGCAGTACTTC. This codes for CASHGSSYEQYF.

This clonotype has more than one count but fewer than ten. The chain has TRBV20-1 and TRBJ2-7, with D unclear. The CDR3 extends over 12 amino acids. The V end lost 6 bases, the J end lost 0 bases, and 9 bases lay between the germline ends. Germline loops: CDR1 DFQATT, CDR2 SNEGSKA (reference sequence). This chain's CDR3 is CSAWTVSYEQYF. CDR3 nucleotide sequence: TGCAGTGCCTGGACGGTCTCCTACGAGCAGTACTTC.

This clonotype has at least ten counts. The chain joins TRBV20-1 to TRBJ2-4, with D possibly matching TRBD2 (5 bases). The CDR3 loop spans 13 amino acids. V lost 2 bases and J lost 2, with 7 bases in between. Germline lookup yields CDR1 DFQATT and CDR2 SNEGSKA (reference sequence). CDR3 sequence reads: CSARSGSKNIQYF. The DNA for the CDR3 is TGCAGTGCTAGAAGCGGTTCCAAAAACATTCAGTACTTC.

The table lists this clonotype with a few counts. The V and J genes are TRBV11-2 and TRBJ2-3; D may be TRBD2 (9 bases). V lost 7 bases to trimming and J lost 6 bases, with 23 bases between them. The CDR3 contains 16 residues. Germline assignment: CDR1 SGHAT and CDR2 FQNNGV. The CDR3 loop is CASNSQGAGGRDTQYF. For the CDR3, the DNA is TGTGCCAGCAACTCCCAGGGGGCGGGAGGGCGTGATACGCAGTATTTT.

The genes are TRBV19 and TRBJ2-1; 11 positions match TRBD2. The CDR3 is 14 residues long. The V gene's germline CDR1 is LNHDA and CDR2 SQIVND (reference sequence). The junction had 8 bases not matched to a gene; V was cut back by 9 bases and J by 7 bases. The CDR3 reads CASPGTSGPNEQFF. The DNA for the CDR3 is TGTGCCAGCCCCGGGACTAGCGGACCTAATGAGCAGTTCTTC.

This clonotype was recorded at least ten times. V is TRBV27 and J is TRBJ2-7; D might be TRBD2 (5 bases). CDR1 and CDR2 (germline): MNHEY, SMNVEV (reference sequence). This CDR3 spans 14 amino acids. V was trimmed by 5 bases and J by 7 bases, leaving 18 bases between them. The CDR3 sequence: CASSEDSAVGEQYF. CDR3 nucleotides: TGTGCCAGCAGTGAGGACTCTGCGGTGGGAGAGCAGTACTTC.

This clonotype came up many times. In DNA form, the CDR3 reads TGTGCCAGCAAAGGAGGTGATGGACCCCAGCATTTT. It is translated as CASKGGDGPQHF. This chain uses TRBV12-3 or TRBV12-4 with TRBJ1-5; the D is unclear. The germline V and J ends were trimmed by 7 bases and 10 bases, with 14 bases remaining between them. The CDR3 is made up of 12 amino acids.

This clonotype turned up a few times. The V call is TRBV7-9, the J call TRBJ2-7; D is perhaps TRBD1 or TRBD2 (6 bases each). The V end lost 1 base, the J end lost 4 bases, and 14 bases lay between the germline ends. The CDR3 contains 15 residues. Germline loops: CDR1 SEHNR, CDR2 FQNEAQ (reference sequence). DNA of the CDR3: TGTGCCAGCAGCTTAGAGGGGGGCAGTAAGTACGAGCAGTACTTC. Protein product: CASSLEGGSKYEQYF.

The chain carries TRBV5-5 and TRBJ2-5; D is possibly TRBD2 (6 bases). The CDR3 spans 15 residues. Germline loops: CDR1 SGHKS, CDR2 YYEKEE (reference sequence). The V gene lost 1 base and the J gene lost 1 base, with 11 bases spanning the gap. The CDR3: CASSLFAGTQETQYF. CDR3 DNA: TGTGCCAGCAGCTTGTTTGCGGGGACCCAAGAGACCCAGTACTTC.

V and J are TRBV7-8 and TRBJ2-1; the match to TRBD2 covers 14 bases. With 5 bases clipped from V and 5 bases from J, the junction kept 11 bases outside the gene matches. The CDR3 covers 18 residues. Germline lookup yields CDR1 SGHVS and CDR2 FQNEAQ. For the CDR3, the DNA is TGTGCCAGCAGCGGTTCCCGACTAGCGGGGGGGCGAAACAATGAGCAGTTCTTC. Its translation: CASSGSRLAGGRNNEQFF. Full variable domain (outside the CDR3, taken from reference TRBV7-8 and TRBJ2-1): GAGVSQSPRYKVAKRGQDVALRCDPISGHVSLFWYQQALGQGPEFLTYFQNEAQLDKSGLPSDRFFAERPEGSVSTLKIQRTQQEDSAVYLCASSGSRLAGGRNNEQFFGPGTRLTVL.

CDR3 protein: CASRDLADPYNEQFF. CDR3 nucleotide sequence: TGTGCCAGCAGGGATTTAGCGGATCCCTACAATGAGCAGTTCTTC. The chain has TRBV5-6 and TRBJ2-1; D may be TRBD2 (6 bases). Germline V gene lookup returns CDR1 SGHDT and CDR2 YYEEEE. V lost 5 bases to trimming and J lost 2 bases, with 14 bases between them. This CDR3 region has 15 residues.

Here the CDR3 reads CASSLSGTGPYEQYF. Written as DNA, the CDR3 is TGCGCCAGCAGCCTCTCCGGGACAGGGCCCTACGAGCAGTACTTC. The genes are TRBV5-1 and TRBJ2-7, with 9 bases identical to TRBD1. V lost 4 bases, J lost 2 bases, and 7 bases stayed unmatched. Germline V gene data show CDR1 as SGHRS and CDR2 as YFSETQ. This CDR3 region has 15 residues.